A selection of T cell receptor beta chains follows, all from one sample in a study of human T cells and chemical hapten exposure. Each CDR3 protein is one row after TCRdb ran MiXCR on the RACE reads. This sample has over 100,000 distinct CDR3 sequences; 9% to 9.5% occur once, and the top ten carry more than 3%. The sample was whole blood, taken in connection with sensitization to the hapten diphenylcyclopropenone (DPC). These receptor sequences come from a woman between 40 and 50 years old with alopecia areata. Some clones in this sample may be carry-over from other donors' samples. The CDR3 runs from the conserved cysteine through the conserved F or W. D genes are given only for firm matches. Not all rows give a size; the values are once, few, many and, for expanded clones, a class.

V gene	clone size	J gene	D gene	CDR3 protein	CDR3 DNA
TRBV7-7	NA	TRBJ2-1	NA	CASSSDRYADEQFF	TGTGCTAGCAGCTCCGACAGGTATGCGGATGAGCAGTTCTTC
TRBV25-1	few	TRBJ2-7	NA	CASNRGGGPSSYEQYF	TGTGCCAGCAATCGAGGAGGCGGTCCGAGCTCCTACGAGCAGTACTTC
TRBV6-2/TRBV6-3	few	TRBJ2-7	TRBD2	CASSPPGLASVHEQYF	TGTGCCAGCAGTCCCCCGGGACTAGCGAGTGTCCACGAGCAGTACTTC
TRBV30	few	TRBJ2-5	NA	CASEGGHGETQYF	TGTGCCTCGGAGGGGGGCCACGGAGAGACCCAGTACTTC
TRBV7-8	many	TRBJ2-7	NA	CASSLGRAWSYEQYF	TGTGCCAGCAGCTTAGGCAGGGCGTGGTCCTACGAGCAGTACTTC
TRBV7-3	many	TRBJ2-5	NA	CASSLMGGLAETQYF	TGTGCCAGCAGCTTAATGGGGGGTCTGGCGGAGACCCAGTACTTC
TRBV19	NA	TRBJ1-1	NA	CASSTPGRLNTEAFF	TGTGCCAGTAGTACCCCGGGACGGCTGAACACTGAAGCTTTCTTT
TRBV14	many	TRBJ2-5	NA	CASSRSGQETQYF	TGTGCCAGCAGCCGGTCGGGGCAAGAGACCCAGTACTTC
TRBV6-2/TRBV6-3	NA	TRBJ2-1	TRBD2	CASSLLAGGFPGSYNEQFF	TGTGCCAGCAGCCTACTAGCGGGGGGCTTCCCTGGCTCCTACAATGAGCAGTTCTTC
TRBV6-2/TRBV6-3	many	TRBJ2-1	TRBD2	CASGPKLAGGYNEQFF	TGTGCCAGCGGCCCGAAATTAGCGGGGGGATACAATGAGCAGTTCTTC
TRBV11-2	few	TRBJ2-5	NA	CASSLGGGQETQYF	TGTGCCAGCAGCTTAGGAGGAGGCCAAGAGACCCAGTACTTC
TRBV4-1	many	TRBJ2-3	TRBD2	CASSQPKMTSGGSTDTQYF	TGCGCCAGCAGCCAACCCAAGATGACCAGCGGGGGGTCGACAGATACGCAGTATTTT
TRBV20-1	few	TRBJ1-1	NA	CSARGQHPNTEAFF	TGCAGTGCTAGAGGCCAACACCCGAACACTGAAGCTTTCTTT
TRBV6-5	many	TRBJ2-2	TRBD2	CASSERGGRTGELFF	TGTGCCAGCAGTGAGCGGGGGGGCCGGACCGGGGAGCTGTTTTTT
TRBV28	many	TRBJ2-3	NA	CASSWSNTQYF	TGTGCCAGCAGTTGGTCGAATACGCAGTATTTT
TRBV6-6	few	TRBJ1-6	TRBD1	CAVRGGPYNSPLHF	TGTGCCGTCAGGGGGGGTCCGTATAATTCACCCCTCCACTTT
TRBV20-1	medium-sized	TRBJ1-5	TRBD1	CSAALGQGGDVGPQHF	TGCAGTGCCGCTCTGGGACAGGGTGGGGACGTTGGTCCCCAGCATTTT
TRBV10-2	NA	TRBJ1-2	NA	CASTGGSNYGYTF	TGCGCCAGCACTGGAGGGTCTAACTATGGCTACACCTTC
TRBV7-8	few	TRBJ1-4	TRBD1	CASSRDGTENEKLFF	TGTGCCAGCAGCAGAGACGGGACAGAGAATGAAAAACTGTTTTTT
TRBV6-6	NA	TRBJ2-7	TRBD1	CASRTGQGYEQYF	TGTGCCAGCAGGACGGGACAGGGCTACGAGCAGTACTTC
TRBV29-1	NA	TRBJ2-2	NA	CSVSWQGSTGELFF	TGCAGCGTTTCCTGGCAGGGCTCCACCGGGGAGCTGTTTTTT
TRBV12-3/TRBV12-4	many	TRBJ2-7	NA	CASSFRDGPYEQYF	TGTGCCAGCAGTTTTAGGGACGGACCCTACGAGCAGTACTTC
TRBV7-6	many	TRBJ1-6	NA	CASSSRRGEGSPLHF	TGTGCCAGCAGCTCGCGGCGGGGAGAAGGGTCACCCCTCCACTTT
TRBV5-6	many	TRBJ1-5	NA	CASSLLWQANQPQHF	TGTGCCAGCAGCTTACTGTGGCAGGCAAATCAGCCCCAGCATTTT
TRBV9	NA	TRBJ2-5	TRBD1	CASSGRDRVNLRGRFQETQYF	TGTGCCAGCAGCGGCCGGGACAGGGTCAATTTACGGGGGAGGTTTCAAGAGACCCAGTACTTC